This T cell receptor beta chain originates from a study of OX40 agonist ivuxolimab in advanced cancers. Overall study: Three patients responded partially, comprising one with hepatocellular carcinoma and two with cutaneous melanoma.

Worth noting for this clone: Its target is not known.

Autoimmune disease history or systemic immunosuppression led to patient exclusion. General observations from the study: The average count of expanded clones was higher among CD8+ T cells than among CD4+. Doses of 0.1 to 3.0 mg/kg were accompanied by clonal expansion of CD4+ and CD8+ blood T cells by week 6.

The CDR3 runs to 12 residues. Looked up from germline, CDR1 is SEHNR and CDR2 is FQNEAQ (reference sequence). The V and J ends lost 5 bases and 5 bases respectively, with 7 bases between them. Clones were read by immunoSEQ multiplex PCR, and TCRdb kept only the in-frame ones, dropping some. The top ten hold around 0.5% of the sample, which has fewer than 85,000 clones, 65% to 90% seen once. The sequence was obtained from an adult with an advanced solid tumor such as melanoma, head and neck, liver or kidney cancer. This sample comprised CD4+ or CD8+ T cells sorted from blood, obtained in a trial of the OX40 agonist ivuxolimab. The chain couples TRBV7-9 to TRBJ2-1; D ambiguous. CDR3 amino acids: CASSPWDNEQFF. CDR3 nucleotide sequence: TGTGCCAGCAGCCCCTGGGACAATGAGCAGTTCTTC.